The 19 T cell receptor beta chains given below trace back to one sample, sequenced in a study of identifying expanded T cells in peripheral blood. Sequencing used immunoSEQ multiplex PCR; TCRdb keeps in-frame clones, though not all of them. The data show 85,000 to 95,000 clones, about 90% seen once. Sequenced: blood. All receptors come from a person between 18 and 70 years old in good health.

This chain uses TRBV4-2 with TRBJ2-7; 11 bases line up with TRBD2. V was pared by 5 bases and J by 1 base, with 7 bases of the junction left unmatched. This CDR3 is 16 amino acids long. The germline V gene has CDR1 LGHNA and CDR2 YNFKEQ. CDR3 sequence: CASSSRTSGPSYEQYF. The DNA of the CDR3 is TGTGCCAGCAGCTCCCGGACTAGCGGGCCTTCCTACGAGCAGTACTTC.

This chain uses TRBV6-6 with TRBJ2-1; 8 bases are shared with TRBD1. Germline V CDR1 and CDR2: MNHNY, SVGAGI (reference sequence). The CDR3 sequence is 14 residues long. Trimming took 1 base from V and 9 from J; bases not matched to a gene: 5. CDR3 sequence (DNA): TGTGCCAGCAGTTACTTGGACAGGGTAGGTGAGCAGTTCTTC. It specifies CASSYLDRVGEQFF.

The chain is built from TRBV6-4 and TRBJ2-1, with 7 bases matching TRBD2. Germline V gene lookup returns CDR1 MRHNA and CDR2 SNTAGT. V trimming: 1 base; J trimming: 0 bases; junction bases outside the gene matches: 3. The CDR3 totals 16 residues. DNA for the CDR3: TGTGCCAGCAGTGACTTGGGGGGGGGCTCCTACAATGAGCAGTTCTTC. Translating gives CASSDLGGGSYNEQFF.

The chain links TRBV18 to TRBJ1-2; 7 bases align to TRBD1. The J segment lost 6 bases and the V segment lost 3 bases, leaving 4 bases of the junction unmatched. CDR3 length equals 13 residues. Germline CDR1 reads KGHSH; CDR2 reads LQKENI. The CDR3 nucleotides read TGTGCCAGCTCACCTAGAGGGACAGATGGCTACACCTTC. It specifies CASSPRGTDGYTF.

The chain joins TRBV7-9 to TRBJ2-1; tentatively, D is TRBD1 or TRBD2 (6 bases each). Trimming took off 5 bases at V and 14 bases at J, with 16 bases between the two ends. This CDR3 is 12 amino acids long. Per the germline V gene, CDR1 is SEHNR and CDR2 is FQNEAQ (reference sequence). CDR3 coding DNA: TGTGCCAGCAGCCCCGGGCGAGGGGGGAAGTTCTTC. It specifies CASSPGRGGKFF. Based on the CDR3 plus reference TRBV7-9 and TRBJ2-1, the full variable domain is DTGVSQNPRHKITKRGQNVTFRCDPISEHNRLYWYRQTLGQGPEFLTYFQNEAQLEKSRLLSDRFSAERPKGSFSTLEIQRTEQGDSAMYLCASSPGRGGKFFGPGTRLTVL.

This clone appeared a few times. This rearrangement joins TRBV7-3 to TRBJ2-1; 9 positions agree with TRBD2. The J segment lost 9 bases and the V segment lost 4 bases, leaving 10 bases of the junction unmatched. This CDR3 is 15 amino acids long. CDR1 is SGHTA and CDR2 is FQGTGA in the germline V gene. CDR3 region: CASSSSGGPLGEQFF. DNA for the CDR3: TGTGCCAGCAGCTCGAGCGGGGGGCCCCTCGGTGAGCAGTTCTTC.

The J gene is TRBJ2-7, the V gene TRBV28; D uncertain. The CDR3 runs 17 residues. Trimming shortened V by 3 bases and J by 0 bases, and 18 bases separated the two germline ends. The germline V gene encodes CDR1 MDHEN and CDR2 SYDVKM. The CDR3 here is CASSFVRGRKSSYEQYF. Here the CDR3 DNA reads TGTGCCAGCAGTTTTGTGCGTGGGCGGAAGAGCTCCTACGAGCAGTACTTC.

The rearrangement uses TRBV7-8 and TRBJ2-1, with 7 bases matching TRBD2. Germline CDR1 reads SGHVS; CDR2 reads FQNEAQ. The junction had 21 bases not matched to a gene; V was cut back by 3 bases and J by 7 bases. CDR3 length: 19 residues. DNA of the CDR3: TGTGCCAGCAGCTTTTTGCGGTTTCTGACGGGAGGCGTAGGGAATGAGCAGTTCTTC. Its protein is CASSFLRFLTGGVGNEQFF.

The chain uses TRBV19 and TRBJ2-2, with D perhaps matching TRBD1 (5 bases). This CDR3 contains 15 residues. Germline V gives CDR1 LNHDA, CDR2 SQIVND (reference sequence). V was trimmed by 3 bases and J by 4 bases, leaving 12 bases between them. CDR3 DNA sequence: TGTGCCAGTAGTATGCCCAGACAGACCACCGGGGAGCTGTTTTTT. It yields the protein CASSMPRQTTGELFF.

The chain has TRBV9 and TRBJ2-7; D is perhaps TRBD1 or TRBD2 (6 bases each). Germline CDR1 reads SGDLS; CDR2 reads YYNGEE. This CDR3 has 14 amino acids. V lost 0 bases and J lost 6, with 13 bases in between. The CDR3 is CASSVAGEASEQYF. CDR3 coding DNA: TGTGCCAGCAGCGTAGCAGGGGAGGCCTCCGAGCAGTACTTC. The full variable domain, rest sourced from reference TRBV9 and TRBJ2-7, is DSGVTQTPKHLITATGQRVTLRCSPRSGDLSVYWYQQSLDQGLQFLIQYYNGEERAKGNILERFSAQQFPDLHSELNLSSLELGDSALYFCASSVAGEASEQYFGPGTRLTVT.

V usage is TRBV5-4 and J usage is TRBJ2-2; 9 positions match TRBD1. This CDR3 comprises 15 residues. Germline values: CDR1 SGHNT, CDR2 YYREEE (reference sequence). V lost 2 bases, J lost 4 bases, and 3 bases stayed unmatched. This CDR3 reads CASSLQGASTGELFF. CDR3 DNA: TGTGCCAGCAGCTTACAGGGGGCGAGCACCGGGGAGCTGTTTTTT.

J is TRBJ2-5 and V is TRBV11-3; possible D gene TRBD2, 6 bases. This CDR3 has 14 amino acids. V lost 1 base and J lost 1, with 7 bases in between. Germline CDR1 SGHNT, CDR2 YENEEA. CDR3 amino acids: CASSLGGVQETQYF. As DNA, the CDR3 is TGTGCCAGCAGCTTAGGCGGGGTCCAAGAGACCCAGTACTTC.

Here the CDR3 DNA reads TGTGCCAGCACCCCAGGTGTGGGGGGTAATGAAAAACTGTTTTTT. It encodes CASTPGVGGNEKLFF. The gene calls are TRBV5-8 and TRBJ1-4; possible D gene TRBD1, 5 bases. The CDR3 totals 15 residues. Germline assignment: CDR1 SGHTS and CDR2 YDEGEE. V lost 6 bases and J 4 bases, leaving 16 bases between the germline ends.

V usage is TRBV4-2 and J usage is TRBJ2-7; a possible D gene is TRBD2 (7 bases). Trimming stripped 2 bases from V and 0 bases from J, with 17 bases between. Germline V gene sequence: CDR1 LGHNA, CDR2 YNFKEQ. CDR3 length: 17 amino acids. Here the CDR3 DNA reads TGTGCCAGCAGCCAACAACCTAAGGGGGGGATCTCCTACGAGCAGTACTTC. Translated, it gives CASSQQPKGGISYEQYF.

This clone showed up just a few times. CDR3 region: CASSDSLGGSGELFF. In DNA, the CDR3 is TGTGCCAGCAGTGACTCCCTCGGGGGCTCCGGGGAGCTGTTTTTT. The V gene is TRBV6-4, the J gene TRBJ2-2; the D call may be TRBD1 or TRBD2 (6 bases each). From germline, CDR1 is MRHNA and CDR2 SNTAGT. Trimming removed 0 bases at V and 6 bases at J, with 11 bases between. This CDR3 is 15 amino acids long.

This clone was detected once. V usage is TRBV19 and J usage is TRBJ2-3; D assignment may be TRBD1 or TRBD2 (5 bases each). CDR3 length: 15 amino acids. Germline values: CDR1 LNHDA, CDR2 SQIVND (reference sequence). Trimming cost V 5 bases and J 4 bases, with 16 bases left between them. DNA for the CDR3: TGTGCCAGTAGTCCCCGGACACCCGGGGCAGATACGCAGTATTTT. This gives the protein CASSPRTPGADTQYF.

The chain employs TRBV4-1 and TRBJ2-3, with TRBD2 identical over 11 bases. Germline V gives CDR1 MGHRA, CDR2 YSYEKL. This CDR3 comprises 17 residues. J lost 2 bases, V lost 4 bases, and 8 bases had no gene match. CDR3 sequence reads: CASSLSRTSGSTDTQYF. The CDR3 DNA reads TGCGCCAGCAGCCTATCCCGGACTAGCGGGTCCACAGATACGCAGTATTTT.

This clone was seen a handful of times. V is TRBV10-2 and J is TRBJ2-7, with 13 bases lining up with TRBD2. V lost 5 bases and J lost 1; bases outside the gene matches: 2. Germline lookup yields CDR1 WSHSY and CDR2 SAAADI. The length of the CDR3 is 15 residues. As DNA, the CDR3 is TGCGCCAGCAGTCGACTAGCGGGAGGTTCCTACGAGCAGTACTTC. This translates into CASSRLAGGSYEQYF.

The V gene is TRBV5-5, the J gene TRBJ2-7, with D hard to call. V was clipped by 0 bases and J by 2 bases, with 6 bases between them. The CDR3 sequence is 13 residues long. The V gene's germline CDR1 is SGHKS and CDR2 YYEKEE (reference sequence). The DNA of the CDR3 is TGTGCCAGCAGCTTGGCGAGCACCTACGAGCAGTACTTC. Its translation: CASSLASTYEQYF.